This T cell receptor beta chain was profiled in a study of blood T cell repertoires in COVID-19. TCRdb's table, derived via immunoSEQ multiplex PCR, lists solely in-frame clones and lacks some. This sample yields some 130,000 clones, of which approximately 86% are seen a single time; 11% belongs to the top ten. A Seattle source enrolled patients during active infection and followed them longitudinally. The V gene's germline CDR1 is SGDLS and CDR2 YYNGEE. This CDR3 is 18 amino acids long. The trim removed 1 base at V and 0 bases at J, leaving 9 bases unmatched. This clone has only one observation. The V gene is TRBV9, the J gene TRBJ2-1, with 8 nucleotides matching TRBD2. Source material: peripheral blood. This clonotype was obtained from a woman in her 70s with COVID-19, enrolled during active disease. The CDR3 loop reads CASSVLTSGGLSYNEQFF. The CDR3 nucleotides read TGTGCCAGCAGCGTACTTACGAGCGGGGGTCTCTCCTACAATGAGCAGTTCTTC.